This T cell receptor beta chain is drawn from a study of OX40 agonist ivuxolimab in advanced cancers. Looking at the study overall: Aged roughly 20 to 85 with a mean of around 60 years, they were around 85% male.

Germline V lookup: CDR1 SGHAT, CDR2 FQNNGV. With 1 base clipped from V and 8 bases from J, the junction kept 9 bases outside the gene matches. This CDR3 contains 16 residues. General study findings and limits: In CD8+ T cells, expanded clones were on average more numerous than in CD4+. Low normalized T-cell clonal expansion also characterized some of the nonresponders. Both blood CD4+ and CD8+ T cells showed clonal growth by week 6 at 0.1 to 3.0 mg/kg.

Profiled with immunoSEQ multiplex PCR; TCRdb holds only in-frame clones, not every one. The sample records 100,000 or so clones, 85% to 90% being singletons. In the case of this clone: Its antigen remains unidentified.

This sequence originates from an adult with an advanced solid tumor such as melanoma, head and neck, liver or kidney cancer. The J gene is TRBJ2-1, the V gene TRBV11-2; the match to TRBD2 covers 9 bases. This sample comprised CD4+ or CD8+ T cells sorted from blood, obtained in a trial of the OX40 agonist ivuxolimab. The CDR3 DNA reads TGTGCCAGCAGCTTAGGCGGAGCGGGAGGAGTCGATGAGCAGTTCTTC. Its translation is CASSLGGAGGVDEQFF.